This T cell receptor (beta chain) derives from a study of cytomegalovirus exposure and HLA in healthy donors. The primer mix had 60 Vbeta and 13 Jbeta primers. This table comes from immunoSEQ multiplex PCR, and its TCRdb copy is limited to in-frame clones, with some not included. The sample lists about 130,000 clones; around 71% were seen once. V was clipped by 2 bases and J by 4 bases; unmatched bases: 4. This CDR3 has 15 amino acids. The V gene's germline CDR1 is MNHNS and CDR2 SASEGT. This TCR derives from a woman aged 60-70 years in good health and CMV-seropositive. Source material: PBMCs. This rearrangement joins TRBV6-1 to TRBJ1-2; 10 positions agree with TRBD1. CDR3 sequence (DNA): TGTGCCAGCAGTGAAACCGGGACAGGGGCCTATGGCTACACCTTC. It is translated as CASSETGTGAYGYTF.